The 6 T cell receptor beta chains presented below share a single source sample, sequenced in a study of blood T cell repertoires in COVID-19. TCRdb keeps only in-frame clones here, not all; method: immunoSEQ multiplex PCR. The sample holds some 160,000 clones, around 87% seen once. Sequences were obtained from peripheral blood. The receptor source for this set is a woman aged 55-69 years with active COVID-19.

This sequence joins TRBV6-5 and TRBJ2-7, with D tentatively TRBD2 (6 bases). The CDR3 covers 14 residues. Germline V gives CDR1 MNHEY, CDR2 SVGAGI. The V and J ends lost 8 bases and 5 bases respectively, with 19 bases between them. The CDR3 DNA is TGTGCCAGCTCATTTCTAGCGAGCAATAACGAGCAGTACTTC. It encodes CASSFLASNNEQYF.

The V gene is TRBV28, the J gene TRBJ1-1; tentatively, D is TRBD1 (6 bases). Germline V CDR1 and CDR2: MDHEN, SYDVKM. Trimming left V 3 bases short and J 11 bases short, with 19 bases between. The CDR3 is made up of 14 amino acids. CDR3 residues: CASSFGQPTRDAFF. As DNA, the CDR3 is TGTGCCAGCAGTTTCGGACAGCCTACCCGTGACGCTTTCTTT. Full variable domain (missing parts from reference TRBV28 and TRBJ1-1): DVKVTQSSRYLVKRTGEKVFLECVQDMDHENMFWYRQDPGLGLRLIYFSYDVKMKEKGDIPEGYSVSREKKERFSLILESASTNQTSMYLCASSFGQPTRDAFFGQGTRLTVV.

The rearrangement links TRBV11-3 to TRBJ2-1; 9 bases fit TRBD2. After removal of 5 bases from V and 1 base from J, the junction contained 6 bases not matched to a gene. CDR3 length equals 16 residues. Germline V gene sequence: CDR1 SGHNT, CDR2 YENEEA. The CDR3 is CASSRSGRLSYNEQFF. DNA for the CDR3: TGTGCCAGCAGCCGCAGCGGGAGGCTGTCCTACAATGAGCAGTTCTTC.

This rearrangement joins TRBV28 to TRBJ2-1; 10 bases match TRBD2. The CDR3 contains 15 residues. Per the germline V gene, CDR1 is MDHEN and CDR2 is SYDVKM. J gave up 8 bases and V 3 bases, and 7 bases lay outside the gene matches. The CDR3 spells CASSLGAGGLYEQFF. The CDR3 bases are TGTGCCAGCAGTTTGGGAGCGGGAGGGCTGTATGAGCAGTTCTTC.

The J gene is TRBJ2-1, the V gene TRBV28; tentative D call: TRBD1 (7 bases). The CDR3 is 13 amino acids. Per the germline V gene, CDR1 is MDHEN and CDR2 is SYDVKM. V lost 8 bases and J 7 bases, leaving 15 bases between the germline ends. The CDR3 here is CASLRGTRNEQFF. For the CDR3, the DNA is TGTGCCAGCCTCAGGGGGACTCGAAATGAGCAGTTCTTC.

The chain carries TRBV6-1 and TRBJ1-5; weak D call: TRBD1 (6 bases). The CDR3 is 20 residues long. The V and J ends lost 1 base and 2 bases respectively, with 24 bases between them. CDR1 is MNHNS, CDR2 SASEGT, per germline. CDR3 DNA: TGTGCCAGCAGTGAAGGGGGGTACAGGACAGCCCCCAGGGGCAATCAGCCCCAGCATTTT. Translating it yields CASSEGGYRTAPRGNQPQHF.